This T cell receptor (beta chain) was identified during a study of T-cell memory formation after mild COVID-19. Employing constant-segment primers, 5'RACE generated TCR alpha and TCR beta cDNA libraries bearing sample barcodes and UMIs. TCRdb ran MiXCR on the 5' RACE reads and lists one entry per CDR3 protein. The top ten hold 3% to 4.5% of the sample, which has roughly 250,000 distinct CDR3 sequences, roughly 15% seen once. Only a few counts were recorded for this clonotype. This TCR was recovered from a young man who had mild COVID-19 (a few samples of this study predate the infection). Cell type and time point are not known. Material for sequencing was PBMCs or a T cell subset sorted from them (not recorded which).

As DNA, the CDR3 is TGTGCCAGCAGCACTCGGACAGGGGAAAAACTGTTTTTT. Translation: CASSTRTGEKLFF. The chain links TRBV7-2 to TRBJ1-4; 8 nucleotides match TRBD1. The V and J ends lost 5 bases and 8 bases, in that order; junction bases with no gene match: 4. Germline V gives CDR1 SGHTA, CDR2 FQGNSA. The CDR3 extends over 13 amino acids.